The 31 T cell receptor beta chains below were found in one sample sequenced in a study of a mutant IDH1 vaccine in newly diagnosed glioma. Time point here: week 23, last vaccination. Doses of 300 ug of mutant IDH1 20-mer peptide were given with topical imiquimod. The repertoire was sequenced with immunoSEQ multiplex PCR; TCRdb's copy has only in-frame clones and lacks some. In the table there are 43,000 or so clones, about 88% of which are singletons. The antigens these receptors bind are not known. The specimen comprised PBMCs, sampled from a glioma patient whose treatment included an IDH1 peptide vaccine. The receptor source for this set is a woman aged 18-30 years with glioma. Some clones in this sample may be carry-over from other donors' samples.

The gene calls are TRBV7-9 and TRBJ2-1; 8 bases line up with TRBD1. CDR3 length: 14 amino acids. Germline CDR1 is SEHNR and CDR2 is FQNEAQ (reference sequence). Trimming took 3 bases from V and 7 from J; bases not matched to a gene: 5. The CDR3 DNA is TGTGCCAGCAGCTTCCAGGGGGCGGTAAATGAGCAGTTCTTC. Translating gives CASSFQGAVNEQFF.

This chain links TRBV14 with TRBJ2-2; TRBD2 matches at 13 bases. The CDR3 runs to 20 residues. V lost 1 base and J lost 2; bases outside the gene matches: 10. The germline V gene encodes CDR1 SGHDN and CDR2 FVKESK. CDR3 protein: CASSQGLGLAGPLNTGELFF. As DNA, the CDR3 is TGTGCCAGCAGCCAAGGACTGGGACTAGCGGGACCCCTCAACACCGGGGAGCTGTTTTTT. Based on the CDR3 plus reference TRBV14 and TRBJ2-2, the full variable domain is EAGVTQFPSHSVIEKGQTVTLRCDPISGHDNLYWYRRVMGKEIKFLLHFVKESKQDESGMPNNRFLAERTGGTYSTLKVQPAELEDSGVYFCASSQGLGLAGPLNTGELFFGEGSRLTVL.

CDR3 nucleotide sequence: TGTGCCAGCAGCTTGGGACCACAAGAGACCCAGTACTTC. It is translated as CASSLGPQETQYF. The V gene is TRBV5-5, the J gene TRBJ2-5; D unclear. V lost 0 bases to trimming and J lost 2 bases, with 5 bases between them. The CDR3 totals 13 residues. CDR1 is SGHKS and CDR2 is YYEKEE in the germline V gene (reference sequence).

V gene TRBV27 combines with J gene TRBJ1-5, with D possibly matching TRBD1 (6 bases). Germline CDR1 and CDR2: MNHEY and SMNVEV (reference sequence). The CDR3 is 13 residues long. Trimming pared 8 bases from V and 7 bases from J, leaving 15 bases between. This chain's CDR3 is CASGGTGSQPQHF. In nucleotides, the CDR3 is TGTGCCAGCGGGGGAACAGGGAGCCAGCCCCAGCATTTT.

This clone was detected only once. The rearrangement uses TRBV9 and TRBJ2-7, with TRBD2 matching over 7 bases. J lost 2 bases, V lost 4 bases, and 9 bases had no gene match. This CDR3 region has 15 residues. The V gene's germline CDR1 is SGDLS and CDR2 YYNGEE. CDR3 amino acids: CASSPAGLAAYEQYF. The CDR3, as DNA: TGTGCCAGCAGCCCCGCCGGGCTAGCGGCCTACGAGCAGTACTTC. Combining the CDR3 with reference TRBV9 and TRBJ2-7 gives the whole variable domain DSGVTQTPKHLITATGQRVTLRCSPRSGDLSVYWYQQSLDQGLQFLIQYYNGEERAKGNILERFSAQQFPDLHSELNLSSLELGDSALYFCASSPAGLAAYEQYFGPGTRLTVT.

This clone is a singleton in its sample. This chain joins TRBV9 and TRBJ2-1; a weak D match, TRBD2 (6 bases). Germline CDR1 reads SGDLS; CDR2 reads YYNGEE. Trimming removed 3 bases at V and 2 bases at J, with 6 bases between. The CDR3 runs 13 residues. CDR3 in amino acids: CASSGGAYNEQFF. The CDR3 DNA is TGTGCCAGCAGCGGGGGGGCCTACAATGAGCAGTTCTTC.

This clone was seen a handful of times. This rearrangement joins TRBV25-1 to TRBJ1-1; D might be TRBD1 (5 bases). The germline gives CDR1 MGHDK, CDR2 SYGVNS. The CDR3 sequence is 13 residues long. Between the trimmed V and J ends, which lost 1 base and 8 bases, there was a span of 11 bases. CDR3 DNA sequence: TGTGCCAGCAGTGAATTTGGGGCAGCCGAAGCTTTCTTT. This encodes CASSEFGAAEAFF.

The V call is TRBV7-2, the J call TRBJ1-2, with D tentatively TRBD1 (5 bases). The CDR3 totals 13 residues. Germline values: CDR1 SGHTA, CDR2 FQGNSA. The V and J ends lost 3 bases and 7 bases respectively, with 12 bases between them. DNA of the CDR3: TGTGCCAGCAGCTTGGGGGGTCTGGGTGGCTACACCTTC. Residues: CASSLGGLGGYTF. The complete variable domain, with remaining parts taken from reference TRBV7-2 and TRBJ1-2, reads GAGVSQSPSNKVTEKGKDVELRCDPISGHTALYWYRQSLGQGLEFLIYFQGNSAPDKSGLPSDRFSAERTGGSVSTLTIQRTQQEDSAVYLCASSLGGLGGYTFGSGTRLTVV.

V is TRBV7-6 and J is TRBJ2-7; maybe TRBD1 (6 bases). Trimming removed 1 base from V and 2 bases from J, with 6 bases in between. The CDR3 runs 13 residues. Germline lookup yields CDR1 SGHVS and CDR2 FNYEAQ. The CDR3 here is CASSLGTAYEQYF. The CDR3 region has the DNA TGTGCCAGCAGCTTAGGGACAGCCTACGAGCAGTACTTC. Combining the CDR3 with reference TRBV7-6 and TRBJ2-7 gives the whole variable domain GAGVSQSPRYKVTKRGQDVALRCDPISGHVSLYWYRQALGQGPEFLTYFNYEAQQDKSGLPNDRFSAERPEGSISTLTIQRTEQRDSAMYRCASSLGTAYEQYFGPGTRLTVT.

The chain employs TRBV5-4 and TRBJ1-6; no reliable D call. V was cut by 1 base and J by 5 bases, with 16 bases left in between. CDR1 is SGHNT, CDR2 YYREEE, per germline (reference sequence). The CDR3 contains 17 residues. CDR3 loop: CASSLTRAVFNNSPLHF. The DNA of the CDR3 is TGTGCCAGCAGCTTGACAAGGGCAGTCTTCAATAATTCACCCCTCCACTTT. The entire variable domain, with the rest obtained from reference TRBV5-4 and TRBJ1-6, is as follows: ETGVTQSPTHLIKTRGQQVTLRCSSQSGHNTVSWYQQALGQGPQFIFQYYREEENGRGNFPPRFSGLQFPNYSSELNVNALELDDSALYLCASSLTRAVFNNSPLHFGNGTRLTVT.

The chain is built from TRBV5-1 and TRBJ2-5, with 10 nucleotides matching TRBD1. CDR3 length equals 15 residues. Germline CDR1 is SGHRS and CDR2 is YFSETQ. V dropped 4 bases and J dropped 7; count of bases not matched to a gene: 10. The CDR3 is CASSGQGQGTGTQYF. Written as DNA, the CDR3 is TGCGCCAGCAGCGGACAGGGACAGGGGACGGGGACCCAGTACTTC.

This clone has more than one count but fewer than ten. The J gene is TRBJ2-7, the V gene TRBV28; D is uncertain. Trimming stripped 5 bases from V and 0 bases from J, with 17 bases between. The CDR3 spans 16 residues. The germline V gene encodes CDR1 MDHEN and CDR2 SYDVKM. This CDR3 is CASSPLGARSSYEQYF. The CDR3 coding sequence is TGTGCCAGCAGTCCCCTAGGAGCGCGCAGCTCCTACGAGCAGTACTTC. Full variable domain (remainder filled in from reference TRBV28 and TRBJ2-7): DVKVTQSSRYLVKRTGEKVFLECVQDMDHENMFWYRQDPGLGLRLIYFSYDVKMKEKGDIPEGYSVSREKKERFSLILESASTNQTSMYLCASSPLGARSSYEQYFGPGTRLTVT.

In DNA, the CDR3 is TGTGCCAGCAGCACCCTACTCACCGGGGAGCTGTTTTTT. Its translation is CASSTLLTGELFF. V gene TRBV5-5 combines with J gene TRBJ2-2; no clear D. V lost 4 bases to trimming and J lost 4 bases, with 8 bases between them. CDR3 length equals 13 residues. CDR1 and CDR2 (germline): SGHKS, YYEKEE (reference sequence).

V gene TRBV30 combines with J gene TRBJ1-2, with 7 positions matching TRBD1. The CDR3 length is 13 residues. V was clipped by 2 bases and J by 5 bases; unmatched bases: 5. Germline lookup yields CDR1 GTSNPN and CDR2 SVGIG (reference sequence). CDR3 in amino acids: CAWSRDRIYGYTF. The CDR3, as DNA: TGTGCCTGGAGTCGGGACAGAATTTATGGCTACACCTTC.

The chain employs TRBV27 and TRBJ1-1, with D unclear. V was trimmed by 6 bases and J by 5 bases, leaving 7 bases between them. CDR1 is MNHEY and CDR2 is SMNVEV in the germline V gene (reference sequence). The CDR3 has 11 residues. The CDR3 loop reads CASRRGTEAFF. The DNA of the CDR3 is TGTGCCAGCAGACGGGGTACTGAAGCTTTCTTT.

This clone was picked up one time. The rearrangement uses TRBV11-3 and TRBJ2-3, with 10 bases matching TRBD2. V lost 6 bases and J lost 4; bases outside the gene matches: 4. Germline V gene lookup returns CDR1 SGHNT and CDR2 YENEEA. The CDR3 has 14 amino acids. The CDR3 DNA reads as TGTGCCAGCAGTCTGGGGACTAGCGCAGATACGCAGTATTTT. Residues: CASSLGTSADTQYF.

In its sample, this clone was seen once. This chain uses TRBV11-3 with TRBJ2-7; the D gene is possibly TRBD2 (5 bases). Germline V gene data show CDR1 as SGHNT and CDR2 as YENEEA. This CDR3 region has 15 residues. V was shortened by 0 bases and J by 7 bases, with 16 bases between the two germline ends. The CDR3 here is CASSLDEREPGEQYF. The CDR3 DNA reads TGTGCCAGCAGCTTAGATGAACGGGAACCGGGGGAGCAGTACTTC.

This clone was detected only a few times. The V call is TRBV9, the J call TRBJ1-4; TRBD1 matches at 8 bases. CDR1 and CDR2 (germline): SGDLS, YYNGEE. This CDR3 spans 14 amino acids. J was trimmed by 10 bases and V by 3 bases; bases with no gene match: 8. In DNA, the CDR3 is TGTGCCAGCAGCGGAAGACAGGGGTCGGCAAAACTGTTTTTT. Translation: CASSGRQGSAKLFF.

V and J are TRBV19 and TRBJ2-7; D uncertain. This CDR3 comprises 12 residues. The germline CDR1 and CDR2 sequences are LNHDA and SQIVND (reference sequence). V was pared by 1 base and J by 6 bases, with 7 bases between. The chain's CDR3 is CASSIGSSEQYF. The CDR3, as DNA: TGTGCCAGTAGTATAGGAAGTTCCGAGCAGTACTTC.

The chain links TRBV15 to TRBJ1-5; D is undetermined. Trimming took 1 base from V and 0 from J, leaving 10 bases between them. The germline V gene has CDR1 LNHNV and CDR2 YYDKDF (reference sequence). The CDR3 loop spans 16 amino acids. The CDR3 coding sequence is TGTGCCACCAGCAGAGTGGGCGTGAATAGCAATCAGCCCCAGCATTTT. Translated, it gives CATSRVGVNSNQPQHF.

The chain is built from TRBV4-3 and TRBJ1-2, with unresolved D. CDR1 LGHNA and CDR2 YSLEER come from the germline V gene. V was pared by 6 bases and J by 7 bases, with 18 bases between. This CDR3 is built from 14 residues. CDR3 nucleotides: TGCGCCAGCAGTTCCTTGGACCCTGCCCGTGGCTACACCTTC. Encoded protein: CASSSLDPARGYTF.

This clone was counted a few times. The chain joins TRBV25-1 to TRBJ1-4; possibly TRBD1 for D (6 bases). The V gene's germline CDR1 is MGHDK and CDR2 SYGVNS. V shed 0 bases and J shed 12 bases, with 8 bases lying between them. This CDR3 is 12 amino acids long. CDR3: CASSEYWGQLFF. CDR3 nucleotides: TGTGCCAGCAGTGAATATTGGGGGCAACTGTTTTTT.

This sequence joins TRBV6-1 and TRBJ2-5; 8 bases agree with TRBD1. There are 14 residues in the CDR3. V was clipped by 6 bases and J by 5 bases; unmatched bases: 8. In germline, CDR1 is MNHNS, CDR2 SASEGT. CDR3 nucleotide sequence: TGTGCCAGCAGCCCTCTCAGGGGGCGGGAGACCCAGTACTTC. Translation gives CASSPLRGRETQYF.

CDR3 region: CASSRTPNQNQPQHF. The CDR3 bases are TGTGCCAGCAGCCGAACCCCGAACCAAAATCAGCCCCAGCATTTT. The chain combines TRBV28 with TRBJ1-5; D not certain. Germline assignment: CDR1 MDHEN and CDR2 SYDVKM. CDR3 length equals 15 residues. V was trimmed by 6 bases and J by 4 bases, leaving 16 bases between them.

This chain links TRBV5-1 with TRBJ1-3; D remains unclear. The CDR3 is made up of 14 amino acids. Germline values: CDR1 SGHRS, CDR2 YFSETQ. V was shortened by 4 bases and J by 0 bases, with 8 bases between the two germline ends. The CDR3 DNA is TGCGCCAGCAGCGTCGAACCCTCTGGAAACACCATATATTTT. It yields the protein CASSVEPSGNTIYF.

The V gene is TRBV2, the J gene TRBJ1-5; 7 bases are shared with TRBD1. Germline CDR1 and CDR2: SNHLY and FYNNEI. V was pared by 6 bases and J by 7 bases, with 6 bases of the junction left unmatched. The CDR3 runs to 13 residues. CDR3 protein: CASRDRVYQPQHF. The CDR3, as DNA: TGTGCCAGCAGAGACAGGGTATACCAGCCCCAGCATTTT.

The V gene is TRBV25-1, the J gene TRBJ1-5; 10 bases fit TRBD1. The CDR3 spans 16 residues. CDR1 and CDR2 (germline): MGHDK, SYGVNS. J was trimmed by 4 bases and V by 8 bases; bases with no gene match: 11. The DNA for the CDR3 is TGTGCCAGCGAGGGGGGGGGACAGGGGATAAATCAGCCCCAGCATTTT. Translation gives CASEGGGQGINQPQHF.

This clone was counted between two and nine times. V and J are TRBV12-5 and TRBJ1-1; D not resolved. The CDR3 is made up of 16 amino acids. The V gene's germline CDR1 is LGHNT and CDR2 FRNRAP. The germline V and J ends were trimmed by 6 bases and 1 base, with 18 bases remaining between them. The CDR3 coding sequence is TGTGCTAGTGGCTCAGACATCACGAAGGGGAACACTGAAGCTTTCTTT. Amino acids: CASGSDITKGNTEAFF.

This clone has more than one count but fewer than ten. The V and J genes are TRBV4-3 and TRBJ1-1; tentative D call: TRBD1 (5 bases). The CDR3 sequence is 17 residues long. V dropped 0 bases and J dropped 0 bases, with 14 bases sitting between them. Germline V CDR1 and CDR2: LGHNA, YSLEER. The CDR3: CASSQDQIQDMNTEAFF. The CDR3 coding sequence is TGCGCCAGCAGCCAAGATCAAATCCAGGACATGAACACTGAAGCTTTCTTT.

DNA of the CDR3: TGTGCCAGCTCGCATCGGGACAGTGGGAACATTCAGTACTTC. The encoded protein is CASSHRDSGNIQYF. The chain links TRBV13 to TRBJ2-4, with 7 positions matching TRBD1. Trimming took 8 bases from V and 7 from J; bases not matched to a gene: 11. Germline assignment: CDR1 PRHDT and CDR2 FYEKMQ (reference sequence). The CDR3 is 14 amino acids.

This clone was counted a single time. This chain links TRBV2 with TRBJ2-5; no definite D call. In germline, CDR1 is SNHLY, CDR2 FYNNEI. V was pared by 4 bases and J by 3 bases, with 12 bases between. The CDR3 is made up of 14 amino acids. The CDR3: CASSVGRPKETQYF. CDR3 nucleotide sequence: TGTGCCAGCAGTGTAGGACGTCCCAAAGAGACCCAGTACTTC.